The clone carrying this T cell receptor beta chain was counted only a few times. What it binds is not known. TCRdb recomputed calls from the 5' RACE reads with MiXCR, one row per CDR3 protein. The data show about half a million distinct CDR3 sequences, 15% to 20% seen once. This sample stems from a study of T-cell memory formation after mild COVID-19. General observations from the study: Clones contracting across day 15 to 85 had a balanced CD4/CD8 profile; later expanding clones leaned CD4+.

Germline V gene lookup returns CDR1 MNHEY and CDR2 SMNVEV (reference sequence). CDR3 length: 15 amino acids. V lost 5 bases, J lost 5 bases, and 8 bases stayed unmatched. Input material: PBMCs or a T cell subset sorted from them (not recorded which). The clonotype was recovered from an adult woman who had mild COVID-19 (a few samples of this study predate the infection). Cell type and time point are not known. V gene TRBV27 combines with J gene TRBJ2-7, with 11 positions matching TRBD2. In DNA form, the CDR3 reads TGTGCCAGCAGTCCGATAGCGGGAGGGACCCACGAGCAGTACTTC. Encoded protein: CASSPIAGGTHEQYF.